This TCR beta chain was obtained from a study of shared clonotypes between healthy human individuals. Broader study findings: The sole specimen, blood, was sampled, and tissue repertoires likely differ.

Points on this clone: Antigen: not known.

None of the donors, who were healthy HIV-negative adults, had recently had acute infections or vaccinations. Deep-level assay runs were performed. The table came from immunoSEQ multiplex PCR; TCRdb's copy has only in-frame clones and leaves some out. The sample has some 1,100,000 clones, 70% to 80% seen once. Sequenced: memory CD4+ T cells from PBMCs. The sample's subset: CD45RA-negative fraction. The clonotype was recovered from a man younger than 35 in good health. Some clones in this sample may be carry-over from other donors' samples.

CDR3 amino acids: CASSFRTRVLNQPQHF. DNA for the CDR3: TGTGCCAGCAGTTTCCGTACCAGGGTACTGAATCAGCCCCAGCATTTT. The chain joins TRBV28 to TRBJ1-5; D perhaps matches TRBD1 (5 bases). Looked up from germline, CDR1 is MDHEN and CDR2 is SYDVKM. V lost 3 bases and J lost 4, with 16 bases in between. The CDR3 contains 16 residues.